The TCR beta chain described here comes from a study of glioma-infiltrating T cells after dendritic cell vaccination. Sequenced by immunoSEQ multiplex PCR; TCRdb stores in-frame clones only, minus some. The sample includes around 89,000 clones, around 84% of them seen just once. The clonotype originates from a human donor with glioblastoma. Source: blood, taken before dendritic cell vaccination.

CDR3 protein: CASRRGQAGNQPQHF. For the CDR3, the DNA is TGTGCCAGCAGACGAGGACAGGCGGGCAATCAGCCCCAGCATTTT. The chain employs TRBV6-5 and TRBJ1-5; 7 bases agree with TRBD1. J gave up 2 bases and V 6 bases, and 7 bases lay outside the gene matches. Germline values: CDR1 MNHEY, CDR2 SVGAGI. This CDR3 is built from 15 residues.